This passage covers 32 T cell receptor beta chains from one sample sequenced in a study of shared clonotypes between healthy human individuals (dated by TCRdb to the early 2020s). Receptor libraries were prepared by the immunoSEQ multiplex PCR assay. What TCRdb holds here is the immuneACCESS table cut down to in-frame rearrangements. Part of the clones is not present; checked against another copy, under half of the missing clones reflect an unresolved V gene, and the others are unexplained. Within this sample are approximately 2.5 million clones, with roughly 93% of them counted one time only. Jointly, the top ten make up 0.36% of the sample. Sequencing was performed on naive CD4+ T cells from PBMCs. The cell subset or site label of this sample denotes: CD45RA+ positively selected. These receptors were collected from a man between 18 and 35 years old in good health. Some clones in this sample may be carry-over from other donors' samples.

V and J are TRBV19 and TRBJ1-5; D is ambiguous. V lost 2 bases and J lost 2, with 16 bases in between. The CDR3 has 17 residues. From germline, CDR1 is LNHDA and CDR2 SQIVND (reference sequence). DNA for the CDR3: TGTGCCAGTAGTATAAGGAAAAGCCTAGGCGGCAATCAGCCCCAGCATTTT. Amino acids: CASSIRKSLGGNQPQHF.

A note on this clone: Other nucleotide sequences in the sample specify the same CDR3. The V call is TRBV9, the J call TRBJ2-1; TRBD2 agrees at 11 bases. J gave up 1 base and V 5 bases, and 2 bases lay outside the gene matches. The CDR3 consists of 15 residues. CDR1 is SGDLS, CDR2 YYNGEE, per germline. The CDR3 reads CASSPSGGSYNEQFF. Here the CDR3 DNA reads TGTGCCAGCAGTCCTAGCGGGGGGTCCTACAATGAGCAGTTCTTC.

The chain uses TRBV7-2 and TRBJ1-5; no clear D. Germline assignment: CDR1 SGHTA and CDR2 FQGNSA. The CDR3 covers 13 residues. Trimming shortened V by 2 bases and J by 5 bases, and 7 bases separated the two germline ends. CDR3 amino acids: CASSLRQDQPQHF. The CDR3 nucleotides are TGTGCCAGCAGCTTACGGCAAGATCAGCCCCAGCATTTT.

The chain is built from TRBV15 and TRBJ2-7, with TRBD1 as a possible D gene (6 bases). V lost 0 bases to trimming and J lost 7 bases, with 19 bases between them. The CDR3 totals 16 residues. Germline values: CDR1 LNHNV, CDR2 YYDKDF (reference sequence). CDR3 sequence (DNA): TGTGCCACCAGCAGAGATCGCCTGGGGGCGTTTGGAGAGCAGTACTTC. It specifies CATSRDRLGAFGEQYF.

The chain has TRBV5-1 and TRBJ2-3, with no clear D. Germline V lookup: CDR1 SGHRS, CDR2 YFSETQ. CDR3 length: 12 amino acids. Trimming stripped 1 base from V and 3 bases from J, with 3 bases between. The CDR3 is CASSLLTDTQYF. DNA for the CDR3: TGCGCCAGCAGCTTGTTGACAGATACGCAGTATTTT.

V is TRBV6-5 and J is TRBJ2-3, with 7 nucleotides matching TRBD1. Unmatched junction bases numbered 11, after V lost 2 bases and J lost 6 bases. Germline V gene data show CDR1 as MNHEY and CDR2 as SVGAGI. The CDR3 sequence is 16 residues long. The DNA of the CDR3 is TGTGCCAGCAGTTACGGGTCCACAGGGGCGCGGGATACGCAGTATTTT. Its translation: CASSYGSTGARDTQYF.

The rearrangement uses TRBV6-5 and TRBJ1-5; D remains unclear. Germline V gene data show CDR1 as MNHEY and CDR2 as SVGAGI. CDR3 length equals 12 residues. The ends were cut back, 5 bases at V and 1 base at J, with 3 bases in the middle. CDR3 residues: CASSVSNQPQHF. CDR3 in DNA: TGTGCCAGCAGTGTGAGCAATCAGCCCCAGCATTTT.

The chain joins TRBV5-1 to TRBJ2-6, with TRBD1 matching over 9 bases. The CDR3 length is 16 residues. The germline CDR1 and CDR2 sequences are SGHRS and YFSETQ. V dropped 6 bases and J dropped 7; count of bases not matched to a gene: 11. This chain's CDR3 is CASTWDRELGANVLTF. DNA of the CDR3: TGCGCCAGCACCTGGGACAGGGAGTTGGGTGCCAACGTCCTGACTTTC.

The CDR3 DNA reads as TGCGCCAGCAGCCAAGCACTGAATAGCAATCAGCCCCAGCATTTT. It yields the protein CASSQALNSNQPQHF. The V and J genes are TRBV4-3 and TRBJ1-5; D not certain. The CDR3 has 15 amino acids. The V end lost 1 base, the J end lost 0 bases, and 7 bases lay between the germline ends. In germline, CDR1 is LGHNA, CDR2 YSLEER.

The V gene is TRBV5-4, the J gene TRBJ2-7, with 10 bases matching TRBD1. This CDR3 comprises 15 residues. Per germline, CDR1 SGHNT and CDR2 YYREEE (reference sequence). V gave up 3 bases and J gave up 3 bases; unmatched junction bases: 6. This CDR3 reads CASSSRTGGGYEQYF. The DNA for the CDR3 is TGTGCCAGCAGCTCGCGGACAGGGGGAGGCTACGAGCAGTACTTC.

The chain employs TRBV7-3 and TRBJ2-3; 9 nucleotides match TRBD2. This CDR3 has 16 residues. V lost 8 bases to trimming and J lost 4 bases; unmatched junction nucleotides: 13. Germline V gives CDR1 SGHTA, CDR2 FQGTGA. CDR3: CASGGGLAGVSDTQYF. The CDR3 bases are TGTGCCAGCGGCGGGGGCTTAGCGGGAGTGTCAGATACGCAGTATTTT.

V gene TRBV5-1 combines with J gene TRBJ1-2; D not resolved. There are 14 residues in the CDR3. Trimming removed 5 bases at V and 7 bases at J, with 18 bases between. Germline lookup yields CDR1 SGHRS and CDR2 YFSETQ. CDR3 amino acids: CASRYQSPEAGYTF. In DNA form, the CDR3 reads TGCGCCAGCAGATACCAATCCCCAGAGGCTGGCTACACCTTC.

The chain uses TRBV9 and TRBJ2-1; D is ambiguous. The CDR3 spans 15 residues. The germline V gene encodes CDR1 SGDLS and CDR2 YYNGEE. V shed 1 base and J shed 6 bases, with 14 bases lying between them. The CDR3 nucleotides are TGTGCCAGCAGCGTATTAAAGACTCCCGGCAATGAGCAGTTCTTC. Residues: CASSVLKTPGNEQFF.

The chain combines TRBV21-1 with TRBJ1-1. TRBV21-1 is annotated as a pseudogene. CDR3 length: 15 residues. The CDR3 region is CASSNVGGRNTEAFF. The CDR3 bases are TGTGCCAGCAGCAATGTGGGGGGCCGGAACACTGAAGCTTTCTTT.

The chain carries TRBV7-9 and TRBJ2-3; either TRBD1 or TRBD2 may supply D (5 bases each). The CDR3 is made up of 14 amino acids. Germline V gene sequence: CDR1 SEHNR, CDR2 FQNEAQ (reference sequence). The V end was cut by 3 bases, the J end by 4 bases, with 11 bases between. The CDR3 DNA sequence: TGTGCCAGCAGCTTTACCGGGGCTTCAGATACGCAGTATTTT. Encoded protein: CASSFTGASDTQYF.

The chain joins TRBV28 to TRBJ2-2, with D possibly TRBD1 on 6 matching bases. The germline gives CDR1 MDHEN, CDR2 SYDVKM. The CDR3 length is 15 residues. The ends were cut back, 5 bases at V and 4 bases at J, with 14 bases in the middle. CDR3 sequence (DNA): TGTGCCAGCAGTACCCGGGTAGGGGGCACCGGGGAGCTGTTTTTT. Amino acids: CASSTRVGGTGELFF.

CDR3 in amino acids: CASSSRTGMNTEAFF. CDR3 DNA: TGTGCCAGCAGCTCTCGGACGGGGATGAACACTGAAGCTTTCTTT. The V gene is TRBV7-9, the J gene TRBJ1-1, with unresolved D. CDR3 size: 15 residues. In germline, CDR1 is SEHNR, CDR2 FQNEAQ (reference sequence). The V end was cut by 4 bases, the J end by 0 bases, with 12 bases between.

In its sample, this clone was seen once. The chain carries TRBV10-3 and TRBJ1-1; 10 positions match TRBD1. CDR3 length: 17 amino acids. Germline V lookup: CDR1 ENHRY, CDR2 SYGVKD. V was clipped by 0 bases and J by 2 bases; unmatched bases: 6. The CDR3 DNA is TGTGCCATCAGTGAGTCGACAGGGGGCGCCGGTAACACTGAAGCTTTCTTT. Residues: CAISESTGGAGNTEAFF.

The chain is built from TRBV7-2 and TRBJ2-1; 7 nucleotides line up with TRBD2. The CDR3 has 15 amino acids. Per the germline V gene, CDR1 is SGHTA and CDR2 is FQGNSA. The junction had 6 bases not matched to a gene; V was cut back by 2 bases and J by 5 bases. The CDR3, as DNA: TGTGCCAGCAGCTTAAGGGCGGGAGACCACAATGAGCAGTTCTTC. Amino acid sequence: CASSLRAGDHNEQFF. Full variable domain (remainder filled in from reference TRBV7-2 and TRBJ2-1): GAGVSQSPSNKVTEKGKDVELRCDPISGHTALYWYRQSLGQGLEFLIYFQGNSAPDKSGLPSDRFSAERTGGSVSTLTIQRTQQEDSAVYLCASSLRAGDHNEQFFGPGTRLTVL.

V and J are TRBV19 and TRBJ2-3; 7 positions agree with TRBD2. The CDR3 length is 16 residues. CDR1 is LNHDA, CDR2 SQIVND, per germline (reference sequence). J gave up 2 bases and V 6 bases, and 11 bases lay outside the gene matches. The CDR3 spells CASSPLGAGATDTQYF. In DNA, the CDR3 is TGTGCCAGTAGCCCCCTCGGGGCGGGAGCCACAGATACGCAGTATTTT.

This chain connects TRBV5-8 to TRBJ1-1; D is possibly TRBD1 (6 bases). Trimming stripped 0 bases from V and 10 bases from J, with 19 bases between. CDR1 is SGHTS, CDR2 YDEGEE, per germline. This CDR3 has 15 residues. This CDR3 reads CASSLGTVSRFGAFF. The CDR3 DNA reads as TGTGCCAGCAGCTTGGGGACAGTTAGCCGATTTGGAGCTTTCTTT.

This clone was seen a single time. This chain connects TRBV25-1 to TRBJ2-7; D unclear. This CDR3 comprises 14 residues. Between the trimmed V and J ends, which lost 4 bases and 2 bases, there was a span of 12 bases. Germline assignment: CDR1 MGHDK and CDR2 SYGVNS. CDR3: CASSGSRPAYEQYF. The CDR3 DNA reads as TGTGCCAGCAGTGGATCCAGGCCTGCCTACGAGCAGTACTTC.

The chain combines TRBV5-1 with TRBJ2-1, with TRBD2 matching 14 bases. Germline CDR1 is SGHRS and CDR2 is YFSETQ. V was clipped by 3 bases and J by 6 bases; unmatched bases: 8. The CDR3 loop spans 17 amino acids. The CDR3 DNA sequence: TGCGCCAGCAGCTGGGGCTTTGGACTAGCGGGAGGCAATGAGCAGTTCTTC. It codes for CASSWGFGLAGGNEQFF.

CDR3 in amino acids: CASSPRDSPSTDTQYF. DNA of the CDR3: TGTGCCAGCAGCCCCAGAGACAGCCCTAGCACAGATACGCAGTATTTT. The rearrangement links TRBV7-2 to TRBJ2-3, with TRBD1 as a possible D gene (5 bases). Trimming shortened V by 5 bases and J by 0 bases, and 15 bases separated the two germline ends. The CDR3 loop spans 16 amino acids. Germline-derived CDR1 and CDR2 are SGHTA and FQGNSA.

The CDR3 DNA is TGTGCCAGCAGCGGGACCCGGGTTCAAAAACTGTTTTTT. Translating gives CASSGTRVQKLFF. This chain joins TRBV7-9 and TRBJ1-4; maybe TRBD1 (5 bases). Germline V gene sequence: CDR1 SEHNR, CDR2 FQNEAQ (reference sequence). The V end lost 5 bases, the J end lost 9 bases, and 13 bases lay between the germline ends. This CDR3 contains 13 residues.

This clone appeared once. Other DNA sequences of this sample code for an identical CDR3. The chain links TRBV6-5 to TRBJ2-7, with 10 bases aligning to TRBD1. The germline CDR1 and CDR2 sequences are MNHEY and SVGAGI. The CDR3 is 15 amino acids. With V trimmed by 3 bases and J by 1 base, 3 bases remained unmatched. CDR3 amino acids: CASSYLGQGSYEQYF. In nucleotides, the CDR3 is TGTGCCAGCAGTTATTTGGGACAGGGGTCCTACGAGCAGTACTTC.

This chain joins TRBV25-1 and TRBJ2-1; 9 nucleotides align to TRBD2. The trim removed 6 bases at V and 2 bases at J, leaving 5 bases unmatched. Germline-derived CDR1 and CDR2 are MGHDK and SYGVNS. The CDR3 has 15 amino acids. The CDR3 DNA reads as TGTGCCAGCAGACGTAGCGGGAGCCCCTACAATGAGCAGTTCTTC. Protein sequence: CASRRSGSPYNEQFF.

The V call is TRBV7-9, the J call TRBJ1-2; D not resolved. Trimming pared 5 bases from V and 8 bases from J, leaving 15 bases between. Germline CDR1 and CDR2: SEHNR and FQNEAQ (reference sequence). The CDR3 covers 13 residues. The CDR3 DNA sequence: TGTGCCAGCAGCCCTAGAGGGTTTTTGGGCTACACCTTC. Translating it yields CASSPRGFLGYTF.

The gene calls are TRBV5-6 and TRBJ2-2, with D hard to call. Between the trimmed V and J ends, which lost 2 bases and 5 bases, there was a span of 10 bases. This CDR3 comprises 14 residues. The germline CDR1 and CDR2 sequences are SGHDT and YYEEEE. In nucleotides, the CDR3 is TGTGCCAGCAGCTTCAGGACGGTTACCGGGGAGCTGTTTTTT. It specifies CASSFRTVTGELFF.

The rearrangement links TRBV9 to TRBJ2-1, with 7 bases aligning to TRBD2. Trimming cost V 0 bases and J 13 bases; bases outside gene matches: 7. The CDR3 runs 13 residues. Germline CDR1 and CDR2: SGDLS and YYNGEE. CDR3 DNA sequence: TGTGCCAGCAGCGTAGCTCCCAGCGGGACCCAGTTCTTC. Protein product: CASSVAPSGTQFF.

The V gene is TRBV20-1, the J gene TRBJ1-1, with 7 nucleotides matching TRBD1. V lost 3 bases, J lost 13 bases, and 8 bases stayed unmatched. The CDR3 contains 11 residues. Germline CDR1 and CDR2: DFQATT and SNEGSKA (reference sequence). CDR3 sequence (DNA): TGCAGTGCTAGTGGGGACAGAGGGGGTTTCTTT. Protein product: CSASGDRGGFF.

In DNA form, the CDR3 reads TGTGCCAGCAGCTCCCGCCCTAGCGGAGGCGGGTTCTACGAGCAGTACTTC. Its protein product is CASSSRPSGGGFYEQYF. This sequence joins TRBV11-2 and TRBJ2-7, with 7 bases that match TRBD2. The V gene end was trimmed by 4 bases and the J gene end by 3 bases; junction bases not matched to a gene: 15. The germline gives CDR1 SGHAT, CDR2 FQNNGV. The CDR3 sequence is 17 residues long.